Presented here are 15 T cell receptor beta chains from one specimen sequenced in a study of blood T cells in healthy people across ages. With a J-beta primer mix and a sample-barcoded 5' primer, a second PCR ran about 7 to 12 cycles. TCRdb used MiXCR to reprocess the 5' RACE reads, holding one entry per CDR3 protein. Altogether hundreds of thousands of distinct CDR3 sequences are present, approximately 50% being singletons, with the ten largest covering approximately 32%. Sequencing was carried out using blood. The receptors come from a woman aged 55-69 years in good health.

This clonotype was recorded a few times. The chain employs TRBV11-2 and TRBJ2-1; 11 bases are shared with TRBD2. This CDR3 has 16 residues. Trimming removed 1 base from V and 9 bases from J; junction bases left unmatched: 8. Per germline, CDR1 SGHAT and CDR2 FQNNGV. The CDR3, as DNA: TGTGCCAGCAGCTTAGTAGCGGGAGGGCCCCTGGTTGAGCAGTTCTTC. It codes for CASSLVAGGPLVEQFF.

This clonotype has just a few counts. The chain combines TRBV4-3 with TRBJ1-2; 8 positions match TRBD1. CDR3 length equals 14 residues. In germline, CDR1 is LGHNA, CDR2 YSLEER. V was pared by 3 bases and J by 5 bases, with 5 bases of the junction left unmatched. CDR3 residues: CASSHSGTGYGYTF. Written as DNA, the CDR3 is TGCGCCAGCAGCCATTCCGGGACAGGTTATGGCTACACCTTC.

The chain carries TRBV2 and TRBJ1-2; no definite D call. The CDR3 covers 15 residues. The V end lost 7 bases, the J end lost 0 bases, and 15 bases lay between the germline ends. In germline, CDR1 is SNHLY, CDR2 FYNNEI. In DNA, the CDR3 is TGTGCCAGCACCGGTGGAAGCCAGACTAACTATGGCTACACCTTC. Translation gives CASTGGSQTNYGYTF.

The V call is TRBV9, the J call TRBJ2-3; 7 bases fit TRBD1. CDR1 SGDLS and CDR2 YYNGEE come from the germline V gene. CDR3 size: 16 residues. Unmatched junction bases numbered 8, after V lost 0 bases and J lost 4 bases. The CDR3: CASSVVDRDGPDTQYF. The CDR3 nucleotides are TGTGCCAGCAGCGTAGTAGACAGGGATGGCCCAGATACGCAGTATTTT.

The chain links TRBV6-1 to TRBJ2-7; TRBD2 matches 10 bases. This CDR3 is 14 amino acids long. V was clipped by 6 bases and J by 4 bases; unmatched bases: 6. Per the germline V gene, CDR1 is MNHNS and CDR2 is SASEGT. Here the CDR3 reads CASSAGTSVYEQYF. CDR3 bases: TGTGCCAGCAGCGCCGGGACTAGCGTATACGAGCAGTACTTC.

The CDR3 reads CASSWTGEQYF. DNA for the CDR3: TGTGCCAGCAGCTGGACAGGGGAGCAGTACTTC. V and J are TRBV7-2 and TRBJ2-7; 8 bases map to TRBD1. After removal of 4 bases from V and 7 bases from J, the junction contained 0 bases not matched to a gene. The CDR3 consists of 11 residues. CDR1 and CDR2 from the germline V gene are SGHTA and FQGNSA.

The V gene is TRBV6-2 or TRBV6-3, the J gene TRBJ1-5; 7 bases fit TRBD1. Germline CDR1 and CDR2: MNHEY and SVGEGT. This CDR3 is built from 16 residues. V gave up 5 bases and J gave up 5 bases; unmatched junction bases: 12. In nucleotides, the CDR3 is TGTGCCAGCAGTCTCCCCGACAGGGTTGGGGATCAGCCCCAGCATTTT. Translated: CASSLPDRVGDQPQHF.

J is TRBJ2-5 and V is TRBV5-6; TRBD1 agrees at 7 bases. With the DNA end fitting TRBJ2-7 better, the J assignment may be wrong. The germline CDR1 and CDR2 sequences are SGHDT and YYEEEE. The CDR3 sequence is 14 residues long. The CDR3 reads CASSLGTVRVEQYF. The DNA of the CDR3 is TGTGCCAGCAGCTTAGGGACAGTTCGGGTCGAGCAGTACTTC.

Only a few counts were recorded for this clonotype. The CDR3 protein is CSAQGPITYNEQFF. CDR3 nucleotide sequence: TGCAGCGCCCAAGGTCCTATAACCTACAATGAGCAGTTCTTC. The chain employs TRBV29-1 and TRBJ2-1; no reliable D call. Germline assignment: CDR1 SQVTM and CDR2 ANQGSEA. V lost 7 bases, J lost 2 bases, and 15 bases lay in between. The CDR3 covers 14 residues.

The J gene is TRBJ1-1, the V gene TRBV28, with TRBD1 matching 9 bases. The V gene end was trimmed by 7 bases and the J gene end by 4 bases; junction bases not matched to a gene: 10. Germline CDR1 is MDHEN and CDR2 is SYDVKM. CDR3 size: 15 residues. The CDR3: CASTYRGLRITEAFF. CDR3 coding DNA: TGTGCCAGCACCTACAGGGGGCTGAGAATCACTGAAGCTTTCTTT.

This sequence joins TRBV12-3 or TRBV12-4 and TRBJ1-2, with D possibly matching TRBD1 (6 bases). Trimming shortened V by 2 bases and J by 7 bases, and 11 bases separated the two germline ends. The length of the CDR3 is 13 residues. The CDR3 nucleotides are TGTGCCAGCAGTTTATCAGGGGCCTGTGGCTACACCTTC. Protein: CASSLSGACGYTF.

The chain recombines TRBV6-2 or TRBV6-3 with TRBJ2-7, with D tentatively TRBD2 (5 bases). CDR1 is MNHEY and CDR2 is SVGEGT in the germline V gene. This CDR3 region has 15 residues. The V gene lost 7 bases and the J gene lost 1 base, with 17 bases spanning the gap. CDR3 loop: CASTRPRGLSYEQYF. The CDR3 nucleotides are TGTGCCAGCACCCGCCCCCGAGGACTGTCCTACGAGCAGTACTTC.

The sample holds a few counts of this clonotype. The chain combines TRBV28 with TRBJ2-3; 13 positions match TRBD2. Trimming at V came to 1 base and at J to 5 bases, leaving 3 bases not matched to a gene. The CDR3 sequence is 16 residues long. Germline assignment: CDR1 MDHEN and CDR2 SYDVKM. The CDR3 is CASSLLLAGGIDTQYF. The CDR3 DNA reads as TGTGCCAGCAGTTTATTACTAGCGGGGGGGATAGATACGCAGTATTTT.

V is TRBV7-2 and J is TRBJ1-2; TRBD1 matches 8 bases. This CDR3 has 15 amino acids. The germline gives CDR1 SGHTA, CDR2 FQGNSA. The junction had 9 bases not matched to a gene; V was cut back by 5 bases and J by 4 bases. In DNA, the CDR3 is TGTGCCAGCAGCCCGGACAGGGAGGTTCTCTATGGCTACACCTTC. Its protein is CASSPDREVLYGYTF.

The rearrangement joins TRBV7-2 to TRBJ2-1; TRBD1 agrees at 9 bases. Germline CDR1 is SGHTA and CDR2 is FQGNSA. The length of the CDR3 is 14 residues. With V trimmed by 5 bases and J by 5 bases, 4 bases remained unmatched. The CDR3 reads CASSPQGAHNEQFF. Here the CDR3 DNA reads TGTGCCAGCAGCCCACAGGGGGCGCACAATGAGCAGTTCTTC.